The rows below give T cell receptor beta chains drawn from one sample of a study of T cell responses to AZD1222 COVID-19 vaccine. This table comes from immunoSEQ multiplex PCR, and its TCRdb copy is limited to in-frame clones, with some not included. The repertoire includes under 150,000 clones, 75% to 90% of them detected once, and about 4% sits in the top ten. The sequenced sample was peripheral blood, obtained on day 0 of MenACWY control vaccination. These receptors originate from an adult in good health. The CDR3 runs from the conserved cysteine through the conserved F or W. The D gene is left open where the match is weak. Not all rows give a size; the values are once, few, many and, for expanded clones, a class.

D gene	V gene	clone size	J gene	CDR3 protein	CDR3 DNA
TRBD2	TRBV5-1	.	TRBJ2-1	CASSLKSGEHPGQFF	TGCGCCAGCAGCTTGAAAAGCGGGGAGCACCCTGGGCAGTTCTTC
TRBD1	TRBV9	.	TRBJ1-6	CASSIRQGAGSPLHF	TGTGCCAGCAGCATAAGACAGGGGGCGGGTTCACCCCTCCACTTT
.	TRBV28	once	TRBJ1-3	CASSLWSRAGNTIYF	TGTGCCAGCAGTTTATGGTCCAGGGCGGGAAACACCATATATTTT
.	TRBV28	.	TRBJ2-5	CASRGSPQETQYF	TGTGCCAGCAGGGGGTCCCCTCAAGAGACCCAGTACTTC
TRBD2	TRBV3-1/TRBV3-2	.	TRBJ2-7	CASSRLGGSGGAYEQYF	TGTGCCAGCAGCCGCCTTGGGGGTAGCGGGGGAGCATACGAGCAGTACTTC
.	TRBV2	.	TRBJ2-7	CASSRDVLPSYEQYF	TGTGCCAGCAGTCGGGACGTCCTCCCTTCCTACGAGCAGTACTTC
.	TRBV18	.	TRBJ2-3	CASSFVRSTDTQYF	TGTGCCAGCTCATTTGTGAGAAGCACAGATACGCAGTATTTT
TRBD2	TRBV3-1/TRBV3-2	.	TRBJ2-1	CASSQAASGGANEQFF	TGTGCCAGCAGCCAAGCCGCTAGCGGGGGGGCAAATGAGCAGTTCTTC
TRBD1	TRBV19	few	TRBJ1-6	CASRPRGAYSPLHF	TGTGCCAGTAGGCCCAGGGGGGCTTATTCACCCCTCCACTTT
.	TRBV20-1	.	TRBJ2-7	CSARMDYEQYF	TGCAGTGCCCGAATGGATTACGAGCAGTACTTC
.	TRBV6-5	once	TRBJ1-6	CASSYSPGRANSPLHF	TGTGCCAGCAGTTACTCACCCGGCAGGGCGAATTCACCCCTCCACTTT
TRBD1	TRBV28	.	TRBJ1-6	CASSRTGKSSPLHF	TGTGCCAGCAGCAGGACAGGGAAATCTTCACCCCTCCACTTT
.	TRBV20-1	.	TRBJ1-1	CSGQADTEAFF	TGCAGTGGGCAAGCAGACACTGAAGCTTTCTTT
.	TRBV6-6	.	TRBJ1-6	CASSHESFPLHF	TGTGCCAGCAGTCACGAATCGTTTCCCCTCCACTTT